What follows are 20 T cell receptor beta chains derived from one specimen sequenced in a study of cytomegalovirus exposure and HLA in healthy donors. Here immunoSEQ multiplex PCR was the method, and the copy in TCRdb shows in-frame clones only, minus some. Counted here are 250,000 or so clones, 90% occurring once; the ten biggest clones make up under 0.4%. Sequencing was carried out using PBMCs. These receptors were taken from a woman between 18 and 29 years old in good health and CMV-seronegative.

The chain has TRBV25-1 and TRBJ2-5; 14 bases align to TRBD2. Germline-derived CDR1 and CDR2 are MGHDK and SYGVNS. With 4 bases clipped from V and 5 bases from J, the junction kept 6 bases outside the gene matches. CDR3 length: 16 residues. In DNA form, the CDR3 reads TGTGCCAGCAGTGCAGCGACTAGCGGGGGGGATGAGACCCAGTACTTC. Translated: CASSAATSGGDETQYF.

This rearrangement joins TRBV4-3 to TRBJ2-1, with TRBD1 as a possible D gene (6 bases). The CDR3 is 15 amino acids. The V end was cut by 5 bases, the J end by 6 bases, with 17 bases between. CDR1 LGHNA and CDR2 YSLEER come from the germline V gene. The CDR3 sequence: CASSRSQGSSNEQFF. The CDR3 bases are TGCGCCAGCAGCAGAAGCCAGGGGTCCAGCAATGAGCAGTTCTTC.

This rearrangement joins TRBV4-1 to TRBJ2-1; 11 bases line up with TRBD2. The length of the CDR3 is 18 residues. The V and J ends lost 0 bases and 4 bases, in that order; junction bases with no gene match: 8. Per germline, CDR1 MGHRA and CDR2 YSYEKL. This CDR3 is CASSQDGALAGGYNEQFF. The CDR3 nucleotides read TGCGCCAGCAGCCAAGATGGGGCCTTAGCGGGGGGGTACAATGAGCAGTTCTTC.

The chain couples TRBV27 to TRBJ1-6; the D gene is possibly TRBD1 (6 bases). Trimming pared 5 bases from V and 6 bases from J, leaving 17 bases between. The CDR3 runs to 16 residues. Germline loops: CDR1 MNHEY, CDR2 SMNVEV (reference sequence). The CDR3 protein is CASSKTSGQFNSPLHF. DNA of the CDR3: TGTGCCAGCAGTAAGACCTCCGGACAGTTTAATTCACCCCTCCACTTT.

The chain has TRBV5-8 and TRBJ1-5; TRBD1 is a possible D gene (5 bases). V shed 3 bases and J shed 2 bases, with 12 bases lying between them. The CDR3 covers 15 residues. Per the germline V gene, CDR1 is SGHTS and CDR2 is YDEGEE. The CDR3 DNA reads as TGTGCCAGCAGCTCCCGGGTCAGGGGCAATCAGCCCCAGCATTTT. This gives the protein CASSSRVRGNQPQHF.

The chain couples TRBV9 to TRBJ2-7, with TRBD1 matching 8 bases. The CDR3 loop spans 16 amino acids. The trim removed 1 base at V and 5 bases at J, leaving 11 bases unmatched. The V gene's germline CDR1 is SGDLS and CDR2 YYNGEE. The CDR3 protein is CASSVTPRGRGDEQYF. CDR3 sequence (DNA): TGTGCCAGCAGCGTAACCCCCAGGGGGCGCGGCGACGAGCAGTACTTC. The full variable domain, rest sourced from reference TRBV9 and TRBJ2-7, is DSGVTQTPKHLITATGQRVTLRCSPRSGDLSVYWYQQSLDQGLQFLIQYYNGEERAKGNILERFSAQQFPDLHSELNLSSLELGDSALYFCASSVTPRGRGDEQYFGPGTRLTVT.

The J gene is TRBJ1-6, the V gene TRBV5-6; D may be TRBD1 (5 bases). Germline lookup yields CDR1 SGHDT and CDR2 YYEEEE. The V end lost 0 bases, the J end lost 0 bases, and 10 bases lay between the germline ends. The CDR3 has 17 residues. CDR3 coding DNA: TGTGCCAGCAGCTTGGTTCAGGGAAGCTCCTATAATTCACCCCTCCACTTT. Translating gives CASSLVQGSSYNSPLHF.

The rearrangement joins TRBV4-1 to TRBJ2-5; TRBD2 matches at 7 bases. V shed 4 bases and J 3 bases; nucleotides not matched to a gene: 5. CDR1 and CDR2 from the germline V gene are MGHRA and YSYEKL. This CDR3 contains 14 residues. CDR3 nucleotides: TGCGCCAGCAGCCGGTGGAGCGGGGAAGAGACCCAGTACTTC. Protein sequence: CASSRWSGEETQYF.

The chain is built from TRBV30 and TRBJ1-2, with 9 bases lining up with TRBD1. CDR1 and CDR2 from the germline V gene are GTSNPN and SVGIG (reference sequence). After removal of 3 bases from V and 7 bases from J, the junction contained 6 bases not matched to a gene. The CDR3 covers 13 residues. CDR3 in DNA: TGTGCCTGGAGCGCACAGGGGGCAGGTGGCTACACCTTC. This gives the protein CAWSAQGAGGYTF.

This clone was detected a few times. The gene calls are TRBV28 and TRBJ2-7; 9 nucleotides agree with TRBD1. The J segment lost 4 bases and the V segment lost 5 bases, leaving 3 bases of the junction unmatched. Germline CDR1 MDHEN, CDR2 SYDVKM. The CDR3 extends over 13 amino acids. CDR3 coding DNA: TGTGCCAGCAGTCCCGGGACAGGGTACGAGCAGTACGTC. Amino acid sequence: CASSPGTGYEQYV.

The V call is TRBV10-2, the J call TRBJ1-1; D is unclear. The CDR3 runs 14 residues. Germline V gene data show CDR1 as WSHSY and CDR2 as SAAADI. V was trimmed by 0 bases and J by 1 base, leaving 6 bases between them. This CDR3 reads CASSESGRNTEAFF. The CDR3 region has the DNA TGCGCCAGCAGTGAGTCGGGCAGGAACACTGAAGCTTTCTTT.

The chain has TRBV10-1 and TRBJ2-1, with D perhaps matching TRBD1 (5 bases). Germline V gives CDR1 WNHNN, CDR2 SYGVQD (reference sequence). This CDR3 is built from 13 residues. V lost 0 bases to trimming and J lost 12 bases, with 12 bases between them. The DNA of the CDR3 is TGCGCCAGCAGTGAGTCGCGGCCAGGGCTGCAGTTCTTC. It is translated as CASSESRPGLQFF.

J is TRBJ2-7 and V is TRBV6-1, with D possibly TRBD2 on 6 matching bases. The V end lost 7 bases, the J end lost 2 bases, and 18 bases lay between the germline ends. This CDR3 region has 15 residues. Germline V lookup: CDR1 MNHNS, CDR2 SASEGT. The CDR3 loop is CASTNTAGGTYEQYV. CDR3 coding DNA: TGTGCCAGCACCAATACCGCCGGCGGGACCTACGAGCAGTACGTC.

The rearrangement links TRBV5-4 to TRBJ2-2; D ambiguous. The CDR3 has 14 amino acids. V was cut by 4 bases and J by 0 bases, with 7 bases left in between. The germline V gene has CDR1 SGHNT and CDR2 YYREEE (reference sequence). The DNA of the CDR3 is TGTGCCAGCAGCAGCCAAACGAACACCGGGGAGCTGTTTTTT. Its translation is CASSSQTNTGELFF.

The rearrangement links TRBV11-2 to TRBJ2-2, with 9 bases that match TRBD1. The trim removed 5 bases at V and 9 bases at J, leaving 10 bases unmatched. The CDR3 runs to 15 residues. Germline V gives CDR1 SGHAT, CDR2 FQNNGV. CDR3 in DNA: TGTGCCAGCAGCACGGACAGGGGCCCATTTAGGGAGCTGTTTTTT. Translation gives CASSTDRGPFRELFF.

The chain couples TRBV6-5 to TRBJ1-4, with 8 bases aligning to TRBD1. Looked up from germline, CDR1 is MNHEY and CDR2 is SVGAGI. V lost 5 bases, J lost 8 bases, and 7 bases stayed unmatched. There are 14 residues in the CDR3. The CDR3 DNA reads TGTGCCAGCAGTCCCGGGACAGGACTAGAAAAACTGTTTTTT. Translating it yields CASSPGTGLEKLFF.

V gene TRBV11-3 combines with J gene TRBJ1-2, with 7 bases that match TRBD1. J was trimmed by 6 bases and V by 3 bases; bases with no gene match: 1. This CDR3 is 12 amino acids long. Per the germline V gene, CDR1 is SGHNT and CDR2 is YENEEA. The CDR3 nucleotides are TGTGCCAGCAGCTTCCAGGGGGATGGCTACACCTTC. Amino acids: CASSFQGDGYTF.

The V and J genes are TRBV7-2 and TRBJ2-2; 7 bases are shared with TRBD1. The germline V gene has CDR1 SGHTA and CDR2 FQGNSA. The V segment lost 4 bases and the J segment 3 bases; nucleotides outside the gene matches: 2. The CDR3 has 14 amino acids. The DNA for the CDR3 is TGTGCCAGCAGCTCCGACAGGGACACCGGGGAGCTGTTTTTT. Amino acid sequence: CASSSDRDTGELFF.

The chain carries TRBV30 and TRBJ2-3; a weak D match, TRBD2 (5 bases). The V end was cut by 4 bases, the J end by 0 bases, with 20 bases between. Germline CDR1 is GTSNPN and CDR2 is SVGIG (reference sequence). The CDR3 consists of 17 residues. The CDR3 spells CAWKASRRRTSTDTQYF. The CDR3 nucleotides read TGTGCCTGGAAGGCTAGCCGACGTCGTACTAGCACAGATACGCAGTATTTT.

This clone was seen a few times. The CDR3 reads CASSFVAGNGYTF. CDR3 coding DNA: TGCGCCAGCAGCTTCGTCGCAGGGAATGGCTACACCTTC. The chain is built from TRBV5-1 and TRBJ1-2; the D gene is possibly TRBD1 (5 bases). The CDR3 sequence is 13 residues long. Trimming pared 2 bases from V and 6 bases from J, leaving 11 bases between. CDR1 SGHRS and CDR2 YFSETQ come from the germline V gene.